Listed here is a single T cell receptor (beta chain). The data were produced by immunoSEQ multiplex PCR, yet TCRdb's version contains in-frame clones alone and is incomplete. The sample lists around 250,000 clones; around nine tenths were seen once. This sample is drawn from a study of blood T cell repertoires in COVID-19. In the study overall: The study drew acute and convalescent COVID-19 samples from the United States, Italy and Spain.

Losses at the gene ends were 0 bases for V and 7 bases for J; bases not matched to a gene: 6. Germline-derived CDR1 and CDR2 are SGHAT and FQNNGV. The CDR3 covers 16 residues. Recruitment covered 20 to 25 US areas and drew participants whose ages spanned roughly 18 to 95 years. Participants' reported clinical history set cohort assignment. V is TRBV11-2 and J is TRBJ2-1; 10 bases are a match to TRBD2. The receptor comes from a woman aged 50 to 65 who had recovered from COVID-19. Sequencing input: PBMCs or T cells enriched from blood (not recorded which). CDR3 DNA: TGTGCCAGCAGCTTAGATCTAGCGGGAGTATTAAATGAGCAGTTCTTC. This sequence encodes CASSLDLAGVLNEQFF. Full variable domain (outside the CDR3, taken from reference TRBV11-2 and TRBJ2-1): EAGVAQSPRYKIIEKRQSVAFWCNPISGHATLYWYQQILGQGPKLLIQFQNNGVVDDSQLPKDRFSAERLKGVDSTLKIQPAKLEDSAVYLCASSLDLAGVLNEQFFGPGTRLTVL.